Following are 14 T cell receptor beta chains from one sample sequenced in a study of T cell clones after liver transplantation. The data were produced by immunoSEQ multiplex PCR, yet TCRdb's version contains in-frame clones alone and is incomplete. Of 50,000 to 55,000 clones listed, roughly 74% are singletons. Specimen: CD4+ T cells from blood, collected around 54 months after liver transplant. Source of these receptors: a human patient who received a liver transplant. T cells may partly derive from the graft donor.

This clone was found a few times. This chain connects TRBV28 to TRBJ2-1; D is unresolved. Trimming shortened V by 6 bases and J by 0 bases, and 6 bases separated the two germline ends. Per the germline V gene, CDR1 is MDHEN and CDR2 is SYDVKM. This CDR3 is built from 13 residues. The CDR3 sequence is CASRRSSYNEQFF. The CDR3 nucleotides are TGTGCCAGCAGGCGAAGCTCCTACAATGAGCAGTTCTTC.

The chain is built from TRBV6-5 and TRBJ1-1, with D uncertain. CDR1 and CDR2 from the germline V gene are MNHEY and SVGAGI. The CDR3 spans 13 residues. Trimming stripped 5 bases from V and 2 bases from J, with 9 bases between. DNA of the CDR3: TGTGCCAGCAGTCGAGGAGATAACACTGAAGCTTTCTTT. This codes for CASSRGDNTEAFF.

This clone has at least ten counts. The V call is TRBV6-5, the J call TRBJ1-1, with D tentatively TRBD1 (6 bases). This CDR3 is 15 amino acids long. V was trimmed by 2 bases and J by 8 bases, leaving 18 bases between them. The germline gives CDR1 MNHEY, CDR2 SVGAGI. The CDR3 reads CASSYEGETRAEAFF. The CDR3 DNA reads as TGTGCCAGCAGTTACGAGGGGGAAACGCGGGCCGAAGCTTTCTTT.

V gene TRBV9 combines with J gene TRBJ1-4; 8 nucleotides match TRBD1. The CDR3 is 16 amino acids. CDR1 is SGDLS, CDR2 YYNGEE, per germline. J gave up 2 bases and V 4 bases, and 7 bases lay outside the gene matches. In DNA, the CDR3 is TGTGCCAGCAGCTTAGACAGGGGTAGTACTAATGAAAAACTGTTTTTT. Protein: CASSLDRGSTNEKLFF.

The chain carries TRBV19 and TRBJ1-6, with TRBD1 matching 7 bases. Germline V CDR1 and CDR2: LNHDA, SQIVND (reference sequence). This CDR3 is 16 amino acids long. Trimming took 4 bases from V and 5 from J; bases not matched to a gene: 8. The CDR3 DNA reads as TGTGCCAGTAGTACCGGCAGGGGGAGGGATAATTCACCCCTCCACTTT. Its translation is CASSTGRGRDNSPLHF.

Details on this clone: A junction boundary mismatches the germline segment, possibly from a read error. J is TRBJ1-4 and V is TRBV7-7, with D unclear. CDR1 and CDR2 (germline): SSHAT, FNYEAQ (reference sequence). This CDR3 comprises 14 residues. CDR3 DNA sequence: TGTGCTAGCAGCCAGGCGATAGCTAATGAAAAACTGTTTTTT. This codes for CASSQAIANEKLFF. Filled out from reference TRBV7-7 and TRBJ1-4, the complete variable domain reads GAGVSQSPRYKVTKRGQDVTLRCDPISSHATLYWYQQALGQGPEFLTYFNYEAQPDKSGLPSDRFSAERPEGSISTLTIQRTEQRDSAMYRCASSQAIANEKLFFGSGTQLSVL.

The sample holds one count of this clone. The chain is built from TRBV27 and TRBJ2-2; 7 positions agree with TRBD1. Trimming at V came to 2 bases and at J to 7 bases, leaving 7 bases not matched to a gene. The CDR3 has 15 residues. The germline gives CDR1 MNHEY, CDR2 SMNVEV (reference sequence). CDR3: CASSLLGGAGGELFF. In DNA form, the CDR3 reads TGTGCCAGCAGTTTACTAGGGGGCGCGGGCGGGGAGCTGTTTTTT.

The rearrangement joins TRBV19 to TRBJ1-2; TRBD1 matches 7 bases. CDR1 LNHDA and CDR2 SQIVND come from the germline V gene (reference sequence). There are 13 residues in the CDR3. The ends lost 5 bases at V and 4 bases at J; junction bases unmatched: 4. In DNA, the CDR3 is TGTGCCAGTAGTTTTACAGGGGTCTATGGCTACACCTTC. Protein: CASSFTGVYGYTF.

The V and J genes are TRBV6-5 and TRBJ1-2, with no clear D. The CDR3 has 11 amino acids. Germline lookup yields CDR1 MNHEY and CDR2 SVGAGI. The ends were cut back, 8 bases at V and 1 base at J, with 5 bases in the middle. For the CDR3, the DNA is TGTGCCAGCCACAATAACTATGGCTACACCTTC. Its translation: CASHNNYGYTF.

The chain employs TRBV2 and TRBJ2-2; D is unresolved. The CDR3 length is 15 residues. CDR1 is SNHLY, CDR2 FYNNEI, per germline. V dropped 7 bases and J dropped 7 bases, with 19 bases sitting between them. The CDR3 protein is CASTLPIGSRGELFF. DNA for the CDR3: TGTGCCAGCACCTTACCCATAGGGTCTCGCGGGGAGCTGTTTTTT. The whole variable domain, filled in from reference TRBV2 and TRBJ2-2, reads EPEVTQTPSHQVTQMGQEVILRCVPISNHLYFYWYRQILGQKVEFLVSFYNNEISEKSEIFDDQFSVERPDGSNFTLKIRSTKLEDSAMYFCASTLPIGSRGELFFGEGSRLTVL.

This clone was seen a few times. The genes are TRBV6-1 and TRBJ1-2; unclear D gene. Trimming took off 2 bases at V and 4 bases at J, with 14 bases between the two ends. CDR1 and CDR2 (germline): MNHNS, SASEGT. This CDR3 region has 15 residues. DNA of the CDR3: TGTGCCAGCAGTGAAACACCGCGGACTGCCTATGGCTACACCTTC. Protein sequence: CASSETPRTAYGYTF.

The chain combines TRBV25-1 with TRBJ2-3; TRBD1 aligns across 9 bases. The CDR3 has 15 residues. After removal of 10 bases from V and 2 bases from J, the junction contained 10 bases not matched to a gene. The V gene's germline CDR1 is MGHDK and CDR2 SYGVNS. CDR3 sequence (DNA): TGTGCCACGGCGGGACAGGGTGTCGCCACAGATACGCAGTATTTT. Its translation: CATAGQGVATDTQYF.

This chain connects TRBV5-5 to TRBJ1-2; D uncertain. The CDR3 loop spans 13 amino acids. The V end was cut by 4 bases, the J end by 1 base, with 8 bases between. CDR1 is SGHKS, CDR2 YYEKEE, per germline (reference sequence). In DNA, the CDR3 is TGTGCCAGCAGCCCCCAGGATAACTATGGCTACACCTTC. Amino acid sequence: CASSPQDNYGYTF. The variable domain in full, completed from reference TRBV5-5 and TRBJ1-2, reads DAGVTQSPTHLIKTRGQQVTLRCSPISGHKSVSWYQQVLGQGPQFIFQYYEKEERGRGNFPDRFSARQFPNYSSELNVNALLLGDSALYLCASSPQDNYGYTFGSGTRLTVV.

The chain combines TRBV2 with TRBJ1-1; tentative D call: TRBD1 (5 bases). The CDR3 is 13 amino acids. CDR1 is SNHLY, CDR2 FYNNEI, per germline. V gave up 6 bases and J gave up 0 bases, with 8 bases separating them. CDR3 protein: CASRAGLNTEAFF. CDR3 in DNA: TGTGCCAGCAGGGCAGGGTTGAACACTGAAGCTTTCTTT.